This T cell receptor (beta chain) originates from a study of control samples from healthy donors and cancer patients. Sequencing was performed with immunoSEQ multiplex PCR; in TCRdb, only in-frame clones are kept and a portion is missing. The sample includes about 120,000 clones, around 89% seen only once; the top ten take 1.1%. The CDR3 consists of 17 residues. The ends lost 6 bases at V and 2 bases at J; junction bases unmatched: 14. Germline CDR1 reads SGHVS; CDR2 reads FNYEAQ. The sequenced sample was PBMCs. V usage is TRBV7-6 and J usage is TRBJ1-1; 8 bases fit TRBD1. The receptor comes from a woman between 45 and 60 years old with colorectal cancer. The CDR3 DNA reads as TGTGCCAGCAGGAATGGGCCAGGCAGGGGGCGCAACACTGAAGCTTTCTTT. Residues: CASRNGPGRGRNTEAFF.